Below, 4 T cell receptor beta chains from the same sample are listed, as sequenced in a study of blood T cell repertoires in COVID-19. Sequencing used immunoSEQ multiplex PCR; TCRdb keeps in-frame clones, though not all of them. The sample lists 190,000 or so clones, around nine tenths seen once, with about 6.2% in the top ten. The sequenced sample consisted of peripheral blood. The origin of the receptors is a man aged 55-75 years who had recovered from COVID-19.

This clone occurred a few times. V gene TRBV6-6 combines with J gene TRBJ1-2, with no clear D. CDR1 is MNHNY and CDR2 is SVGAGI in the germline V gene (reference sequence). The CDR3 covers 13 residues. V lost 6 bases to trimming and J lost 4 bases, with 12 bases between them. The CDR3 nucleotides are TGTGCCAGCAGCCCCGGCCGGGGCTATGGCTACACCTTC. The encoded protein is CASSPGRGYGYTF.

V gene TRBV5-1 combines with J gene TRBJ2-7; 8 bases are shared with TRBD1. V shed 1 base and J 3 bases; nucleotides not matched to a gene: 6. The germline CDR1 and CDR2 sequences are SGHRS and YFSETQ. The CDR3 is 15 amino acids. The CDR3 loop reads CASSLQGAQGYEQYF. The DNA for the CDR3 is TGCGCCAGCAGCTTGCAGGGGGCGCAGGGCTACGAGCAGTACTTC.

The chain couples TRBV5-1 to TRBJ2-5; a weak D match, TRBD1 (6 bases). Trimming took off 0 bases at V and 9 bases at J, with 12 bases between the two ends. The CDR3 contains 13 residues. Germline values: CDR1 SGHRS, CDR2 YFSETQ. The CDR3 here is CASSLDNAGAQYF. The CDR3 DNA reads TGCGCCAGCAGCTTGGATAACGCAGGGGCCCAGTACTTC.

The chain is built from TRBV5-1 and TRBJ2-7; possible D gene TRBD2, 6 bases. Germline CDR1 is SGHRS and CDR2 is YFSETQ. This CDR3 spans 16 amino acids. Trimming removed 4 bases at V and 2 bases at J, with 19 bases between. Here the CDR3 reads CASSLGGAGLTYEQYF. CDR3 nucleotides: TGCGCCAGCAGCCTGGGGGGAGCGGGCCTAACCTACGAGCAGTACTTC.